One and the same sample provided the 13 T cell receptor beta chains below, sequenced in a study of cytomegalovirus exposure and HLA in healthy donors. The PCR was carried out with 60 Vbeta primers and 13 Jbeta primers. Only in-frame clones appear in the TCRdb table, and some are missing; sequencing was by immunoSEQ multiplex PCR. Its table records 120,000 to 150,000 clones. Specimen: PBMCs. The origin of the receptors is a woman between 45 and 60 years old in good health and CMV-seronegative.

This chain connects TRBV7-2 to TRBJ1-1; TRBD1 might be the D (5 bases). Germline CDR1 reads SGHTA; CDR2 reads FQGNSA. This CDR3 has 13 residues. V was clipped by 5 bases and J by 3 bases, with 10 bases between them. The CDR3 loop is CASSPPGYTEAFF. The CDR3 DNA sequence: TGTGCCAGCAGCCCCCCAGGGTACACTGAAGCTTTCTTT.

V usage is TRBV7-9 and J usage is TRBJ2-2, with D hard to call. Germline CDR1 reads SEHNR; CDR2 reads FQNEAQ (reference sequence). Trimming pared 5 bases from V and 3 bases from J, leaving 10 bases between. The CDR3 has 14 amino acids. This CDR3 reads CASSQAGYTGELFF. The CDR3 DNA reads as TGTGCCAGCAGCCAGGCTGGGTACACCGGGGAGCTGTTTTTT.

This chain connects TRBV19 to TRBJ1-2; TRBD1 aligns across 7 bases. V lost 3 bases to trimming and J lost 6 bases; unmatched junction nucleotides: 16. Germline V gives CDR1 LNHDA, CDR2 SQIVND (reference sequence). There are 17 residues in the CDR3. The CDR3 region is CASSIRDSKYEGNGYTF. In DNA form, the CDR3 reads TGTGCCAGTAGTATTCGGGACAGCAAGTACGAAGGTAATGGCTACACCTTC. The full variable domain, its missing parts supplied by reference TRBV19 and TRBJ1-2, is DGGITQSPKYLFRKEGQNVTLSCEQNLNHDAMYWYRQDPGQGLRLIYYSQIVNDFQKGDIAEGYSVSREKKESFPLTVTSAQKNPTAFYLCASSIRDSKYEGNGYTFGSGTRLTVV.

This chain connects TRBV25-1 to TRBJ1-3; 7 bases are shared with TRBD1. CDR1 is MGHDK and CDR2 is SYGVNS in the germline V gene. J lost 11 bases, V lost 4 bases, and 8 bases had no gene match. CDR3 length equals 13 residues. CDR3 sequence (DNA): TGTGCCAGCAGTGGGGGGACAGCTACTTCCATATATTTT. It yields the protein CASSGGTATSIYF.

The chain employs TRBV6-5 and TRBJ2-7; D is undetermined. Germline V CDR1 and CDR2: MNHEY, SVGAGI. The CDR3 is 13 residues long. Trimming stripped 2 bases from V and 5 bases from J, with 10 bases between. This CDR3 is CASSYPGTDEQYF. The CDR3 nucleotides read TGTGCCAGCAGTTACCCAGGCACCGACGAGCAGTACTTC.

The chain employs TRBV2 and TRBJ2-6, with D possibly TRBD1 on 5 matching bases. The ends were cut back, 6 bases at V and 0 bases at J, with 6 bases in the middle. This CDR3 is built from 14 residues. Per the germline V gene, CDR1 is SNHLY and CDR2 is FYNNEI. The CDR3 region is CASRQDSGANVLTF. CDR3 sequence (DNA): TGTGCCAGCAGACAGGACTCTGGGGCCAACGTCCTGACTTTC.

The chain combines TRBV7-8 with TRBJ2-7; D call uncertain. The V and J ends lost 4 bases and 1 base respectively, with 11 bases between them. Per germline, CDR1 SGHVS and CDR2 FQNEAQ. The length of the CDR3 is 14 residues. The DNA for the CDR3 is TGTGCCAGCAGCTCCGAGGAGCTTTCCTACGAGCAGTACTTC. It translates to CASSSEELSYEQYF.

The CDR3 DNA follows: TGTGCCAGCAATAGGGACAAAGGCGGCTACACCTTC. It translates to CASNRDKGGYTF. V usage is TRBV2 and J usage is TRBJ1-2; D might be TRBD1 (6 bases). Trimming pared 7 bases from V and 8 bases from J, leaving 14 bases between. Germline V CDR1 and CDR2: SNHLY, FYNNEI. The CDR3 is 12 amino acids.

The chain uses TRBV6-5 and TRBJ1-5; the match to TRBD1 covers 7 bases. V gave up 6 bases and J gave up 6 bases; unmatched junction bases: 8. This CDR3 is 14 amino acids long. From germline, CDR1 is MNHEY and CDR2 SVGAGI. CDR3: CASSPGQFGQPQHF. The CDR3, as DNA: TGTGCCAGCAGCCCGGGACAGTTCGGTCAGCCCCAGCATTTT.

The CDR3 sequence is CASSSSGASTDTQYF. The CDR3 nucleotides are TGTGCCAGCAGCTCTAGCGGGGCCAGCACAGATACGCAGTATTTT. The rearrangement uses TRBV7-3 and TRBJ2-3; TRBD2 matches at 9 bases. The CDR3 length is 15 residues. Trimming removed 4 bases from V and 0 bases from J; junction bases left unmatched: 2. Per germline, CDR1 SGHTA and CDR2 FQGTGA.

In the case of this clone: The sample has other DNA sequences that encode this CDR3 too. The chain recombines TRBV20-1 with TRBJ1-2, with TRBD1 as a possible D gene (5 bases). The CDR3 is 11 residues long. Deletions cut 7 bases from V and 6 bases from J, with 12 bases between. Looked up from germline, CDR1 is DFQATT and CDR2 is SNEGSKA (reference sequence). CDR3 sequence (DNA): TGCAGTGTCCCCAAAGGGGATGGCTACACCTTC. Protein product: CSVPKGDGYTF.

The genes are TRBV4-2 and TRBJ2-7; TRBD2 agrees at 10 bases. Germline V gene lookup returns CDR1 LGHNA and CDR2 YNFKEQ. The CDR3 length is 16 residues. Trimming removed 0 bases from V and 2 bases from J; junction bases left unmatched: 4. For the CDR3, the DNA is TGTGCCAGCAGCCAAGAAGCCGGGACTAGCGCCTACGAGCAGTACTTC. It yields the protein CASSQEAGTSAYEQYF.

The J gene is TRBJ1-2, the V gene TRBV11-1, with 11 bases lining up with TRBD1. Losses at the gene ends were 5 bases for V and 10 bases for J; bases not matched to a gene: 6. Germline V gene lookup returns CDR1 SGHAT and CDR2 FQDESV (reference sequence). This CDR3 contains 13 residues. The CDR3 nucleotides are TGTGCCAGCAGCCGGACAGGGGGCGCTGACTACACCTTC. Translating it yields CASSRTGGADYTF.